These T cell receptor beta chains were read from a single sample in a study of technical replicates of blood from a few donors. Sequenced by immunoSEQ multiplex PCR; TCRdb stores in-frame clones only, minus some. The profile covers 55,000 to 80,000 clones, with roughly 98% appearing a single time and around 0.15% taken by the ten largest. Sequencing was done on a sample of T cells isolated from PBMCs. Every receptor here comes from a human donor in good health. The CDR3 runs from the conserved cysteine through the conserved F or W. The D gene is left open where the match is weak. Rows give clone size only sometimes, using once, few, many, or a class for an expanded clone.

>TRBD1|15|TRBJ1-4|TRBV28|NA
TGTGCCAGCAGTTCCTCGACAGGGGGCTTAGTAAAACTGTTTTTT
CASSSSTGGLVKLFF
>TRBD1|15|TRBJ1-1|TRBV5-1|NA
TGCGCCAGCAGCTTGGGGTCAGGGGGAAGGACTGAAGCTTTCTTT
CASSLGSGGRTEAFF
>NA|14|TRBJ2-7|TRBV2|NA
TGTGCCAGCAGTTGGAGACAGGGAGGTTACGAGCAGTACTTC
CASSWRQGGYEQYF
>NA|14|TRBJ2-3|TRBV19|NA
TGTGCCAGTAGTATAAGACTGGCTCGGGATACGCAGTATTTT
CASSIRLARDTQYF
>TRBD1|14|TRBJ2-5|TRBV6-5|NA
TGTGCCAGCAGTTCACAGGGGGCGAAGGAGACCCAGTACTTC
CASSSQGAKETQYF
>TRBD2|14|TRBJ2-3|TRBV2|NA
TGTGCCAGCAGTGTTCCAGCGGGAGGGAATACGCAGTATTTT
CASSVPAGGNTQYF
>NA|15|TRBJ2-5|TRBV6-1|NA
TGTGCCAGCAGTGAAGCGCAGGGGCACCAAGAGACCCAGTACTTC
CASSEAQGHQETQYF
>NA|13|TRBJ2-7|TRBV30|NA
TGTGCCTGGAGGACAGGTTTTGATTACGAGCAGTACTTC
CAWRTGFDYEQYF
>NA|14|TRBJ1-1|TRBV18|NA
TGTGCCAGCTCACGGGGACAAAAGAACACTGAAGCTTTCTTT
CASSRGQKNTEAFF
>TRBD1|15|TRBJ1-1|TRBV5-1|NA
TGCGCCAGCAGCTTGCGGGGACAGGGGAACACTGAAGCTTTCTTT
CASSLRGQGNTEAFF
>NA|16|TRBJ2-7|TRBV5-1|NA
TGCGCCAGCAGCTTTCATCCCCGGGGGAGCTCCTACGAGCAGTACTTC
CASSFHPRGSSYEQYF
>TRBD1|14|TRBJ2-5|TRBV6-5|NA
TGTGCCAGCAGACCGAGACAGGGATGGGAGACCCAGTACTTC
CASRPRQGWETQYF
>NA|15|TRBJ1-2|TRBV7-9|NA
TGTGCCAGCAGCTTAGCGAACGGCCGATTGGGCGGCTACACCTTC
CASSLANGRLGGYTF
>TRBD1|13|TRBJ1-5|TRBV15|NA
TGTGCCACTTCAGGGGGCTGGGATCAGCCCCAGCATTTT
CATSGGWDQPQHF
>NA|16|TRBJ2-7|TRBV5-8|NA
TGTGCCAGCAGCTTGTATTACGACAGGCGTTCCTACGAGCAGTACTTC
CASSLYYDRRSYEQYF
>TRBD1|15|TRBJ1-2|TRBV19|NA
TGTGCCAGTAGTATACGTGGACAGGCTACCTATGGCTACACCTTC
CASSIRGQATYGYTF
>NA|14|TRBJ2-1|TRBV7-9|NA
TGTGCCAGCAGATCCGGGACTGGGTACAATGAGCAGTTCTTC
CASRSGTGYNEQFF
>TRBD1|14|TRBJ1-4|TRBV5-1|NA
TGCGCCAGCAGCTTCACAGGGGGCGGTGAAAAACTGTTTTTT
CASSFTGGGEKLFF
>NA|15|TRBJ2-1|TRBV30|NA
TGTGCCTGGCTGACCCCGGGAGCAAAGGGCGATGAGCAGTTCTTC
CAWLTPGAKGDEQFF
>TRBD1|15|TRBJ1-2|TRBV19|NA
TGTGCCAGTAGTGCCGGGGACAGGGTGGCTGGTGGCTACACCTTC
CASSAGDRVAGGYTF
>TRBD2|19|TRBJ2-2|TRBV14|NA
TGTGCCAGCAGCCAAGCCTGGCCGGGACTAGCGTCGAACACCGGGGAGCTGTTTTTT
CASSQAWPGLASNTGELFF
>TRBD1|16|TRBJ2-2|TRBV5-1|NA
TGCGCCAGCAGCTCCAAAATGGACAGGGACACCGGGGAGCTGTTTTTT
CASSSKMDRDTGELFF
>TRBD2|16|TRBJ2-1|TRBV4-1|NA
TGCGCCAGCAGCCAACCGACTAGCGGGACCTACAATGAGCAGTTCTTC
CASSQPTSGTYNEQFF
>TRBD1|15|TRBJ2-4|TRBV11-2|NA
TGTGCCAGCAGCTTACCGGGACAGGGAAAAAACATTCAGTACTTC
CASSLPGQGKNIQYF
>NA|20|TRBJ1-3|TRBV2|few
TGTGCCAGCACCGAAATCGTCGTGAGTTGGACACCAGACTCTGGAAACACCATATATTTT
CASTEIVVSWTPDSGNTIYF
>TRBD1|14|TRBJ2-7|TRBV5-1|NA
TGCGCCAGCAGCCAAAGGACAGGTATCTACGAGCAGTACTTC
CASSQRTGIYEQYF
>TRBD1|13|TRBJ2-7|TRBV30|NA
TGTGCCTGTTCCGGGACAGGGACCCACGAGCAGTACTTC
CACSGTGTHEQYF
>TRBD1|14|TRBJ1-2|TRBV9|NA
TGTGCCAGCAGCGTAGGGGACAGGGCTGGTGGCTACACCTTC
CASSVGDRAGGYTF
>NA|16|TRBJ2-2|TRBV5-1|NA
TGCGCCAGCAGCTTGACAACCCTAGCGAACACCGGGGAGCTGTTTTTT
CASSLTTLANTGELFF
>NA|14|TRBJ1-2|TRBV9|NA
TGTGCCAGCAGCGTAGGGAGAGCTAACTATGGCTACACCTTC
CASSVGRANYGYTF
>NA|15|TRBJ2-1|TRBV18|NA
TGTGCCAGCTCGGAAACTAGTCCCTACTACAATGAGCAGTTCTTC
CASSETSPYYNEQFF
>NA|18|TRBJ2-2|TRBV6-1|NA
TGTGCCAGCAGTGAAGAGGGGGACGGACAGTACTACACCGGGGAGCTGTTTTTT
CASSEEGDGQYYTGELFF
>NA|17|TRBJ1-5|TRBV12-1|NA
TGTGCCAGCAGCCCTCGGGTAACATACCCCAGCAATCAGCCCCAGCATTTT
CASSPRVTYPSNQPQHF
>TRBD1|15|TRBJ1-1|TRBV9|NA
TGTGCCAGCAGCGCCCCCGGGACAGGGGATACTGAAGCTTTCTTT
CASSAPGTGDTEAFF
>TRBD2|17|TRBJ2-7|TRBV6-1|NA
TGTGCCAGCAGTGGGGGCCTAGGCGGGGCGGGAGTAAGGGAGCAGTACTTC
CASSGGLGGAGVREQYF